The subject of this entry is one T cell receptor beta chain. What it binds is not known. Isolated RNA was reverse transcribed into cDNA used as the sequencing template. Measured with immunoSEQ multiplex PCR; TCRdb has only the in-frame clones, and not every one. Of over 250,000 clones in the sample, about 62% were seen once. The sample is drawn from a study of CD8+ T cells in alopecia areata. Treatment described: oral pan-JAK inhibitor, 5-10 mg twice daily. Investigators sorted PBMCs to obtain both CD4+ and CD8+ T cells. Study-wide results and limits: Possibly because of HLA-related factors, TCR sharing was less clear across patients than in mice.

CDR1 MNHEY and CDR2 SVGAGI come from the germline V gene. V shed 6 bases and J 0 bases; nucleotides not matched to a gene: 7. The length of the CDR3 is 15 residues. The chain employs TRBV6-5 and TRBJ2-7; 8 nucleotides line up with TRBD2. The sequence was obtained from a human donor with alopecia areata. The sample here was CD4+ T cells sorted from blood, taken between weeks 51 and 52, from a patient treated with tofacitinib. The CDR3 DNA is TGTGCCAGCAGGCATAAGCGGGGGCCCTCCTACGAGCAGTACTTC. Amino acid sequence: CASRHKRGPSYEQYF.